Listed here are 31 T cell receptor beta chains from one sample, sequenced in a study of blood T cells in healthy people across ages. It was with a sample-barcoded 5' primer and a J-beta primer mix that a second PCR of roughly 6 to 12 cycles was run. In TCRdb, the 5' RACE reads were re-called with MiXCR into one record per CDR3 protein. Among about 970,000 distinct CDR3 sequences listed, around 54% were seen once. Sequencing input: blood. The receptors come from a woman between 55 and 75 years old in good health.

The gene calls are TRBV29-1 and TRBJ1-1; D gene uncertain. This CDR3 contains 12 residues. With 3 bases removed from V and 4 bases from J, the gap between germline ends came to 9 bases. In germline, CDR1 is SQVTM, CDR2 ANQGSEA. CDR3 loop: CSVDGAGTEAFF. CDR3 bases: TGCAGCGTTGACGGTGCGGGCACTGAAGCTTTCTTT.

The V gene is TRBV12-3 or TRBV12-4, the J gene TRBJ2-2, with TRBD2 identical over 8 bases. The V gene end was trimmed by 10 bases and the J gene end by 5 bases; junction bases not matched to a gene: 12. This CDR3 has 15 residues. CDR3 nucleotide sequence: TGTGCCACTCGGGGAATAGCGGGACAAACCGGGGAGCTGTTTTTT. This codes for CATRGIAGQTGELFF.

The CDR3: CSALGQYF. The DNA for the CDR3 is TGCAGTGCTCTAGGGCAGTACTTC. The gene calls are TRBV20-1 and TRBJ2-4, with no clear D. The germline V gene has CDR1 DFQATT and CDR2 SNEGSKA (reference sequence). The CDR3 contains 8 residues. Trimming removed 5 bases at V and 13 bases at J, with 6 bases between.

The chain employs TRBV4-2 and TRBJ2-7, with 10 positions matching TRBD2. Per germline, CDR1 LGHNA and CDR2 YNFKEQ. Trimming cost V 4 bases and J 2 bases; bases outside gene matches: 5. CDR3 length equals 15 residues. This CDR3 is CASSPQREGPYEQYF. The CDR3 nucleotides are TGTGCCAGCAGCCCCCAGCGGGAGGGCCCCTACGAGCAGTACTTC.

This chain links TRBV3-1 with TRBJ2-4, with TRBD2 identical over 10 bases. The J call may not be correct, given that the DNA end is closer to TRBJ2-7. The CDR3 totals 13 residues. Germline CDR1 reads LGHDT; CDR2 reads YNNKEL (reference sequence). In nucleotides, the CDR3 is TGTGCCAGCAGGGGTAGCGGGAGGAACGAGCAGTACTTC. Residues: CASRGSGRNEQYF.

The V gene is TRBV4-2, the J gene TRBJ1-2; D unclear. V was cut by 3 bases and J by 3 bases, with 14 bases left in between. Germline V gene data show CDR1 as LGHNA and CDR2 as YNFKEQ. The CDR3 covers 15 residues. In DNA form, the CDR3 reads TGTGCCAGCAGCCACCGATTAGGATCAGACTATGGCTACACCTTC. Its translation is CASSHRLGSDYGYTF.

The genes are TRBV6-5 and TRBJ1-1; 8 positions match TRBD1. CDR1 MNHEY and CDR2 SVGAGI come from the germline V gene. The ends lost 7 bases at V and 3 bases at J; junction bases unmatched: 13. The CDR3 extends over 16 amino acids. The CDR3 nucleotides are TGTGCCAGCATCGGTGGACAGGGACGAATGGACACTGAAGCTTTCTTT. This translates into CASIGGQGRMDTEAFF.

The chain couples TRBV21-1 to TRBJ1-5; the D call TRBD1 from the table was never checked on the DNA. TRBV21-1 has pseudogene status. This CDR3 is built from 15 residues. CDR3 bases: TGTGCCAGCAACTCCAACTTTGGACAGAAGCAGCCCCAGCATTTT. It is translated as CASNSNFGQKQPQHF.

This chain joins TRBV7-9 and TRBJ2-7; D call uncertain. The CDR3 extends over 8 amino acids. Germline values: CDR1 SEHNR, CDR2 FQNEAQ (reference sequence). The CDR3, as DNA: TGTCCCCCAGACGAGCAGTACTTC. This sequence encodes CPPDEQYF. The variable domain in full, with the rest retrieved from reference TRBV7-9 and TRBJ2-7, is DTGVSQNPRHKITKRGQNVTFRCDPISEHNRLYWYRQTLGQGPEFLTYFQNEAQLEKSRLLSDRFSAERPKGSFSTLEIQRTEQGDSAMYLCPPDEQYFGPGTRLTVT.

This clonotype was detected only a few times. The chain joins TRBV29-1 to TRBJ1-2; D is undetermined. Germline lookup yields CDR1 SQVTM and CDR2 ANQGSEA. The V end was cut by 0 bases, the J end by 0 bases, with 8 bases between. The CDR3 is made up of 14 amino acids. In DNA form, the CDR3 reads TGCAGCGTTGAAGATGGCAGTACTAACTATGGCTACACCTTC. Its protein is CSVEDGSTNYGYTF.

The DNA for the CDR3 is TGTGCCAGCAGTTACGGCAGGGGAAGCACTGAAGCTTTCTTT. Translating it yields CASSYGRGSTEAFF. V is TRBV6-5 and J is TRBJ1-1, with D possibly being TRBD1 (6 bases). V lost 2 bases and J lost 4, with 11 bases in between. The CDR3 totals 14 residues. Per germline, CDR1 MNHEY and CDR2 SVGAGI.

The V gene is TRBV28, the J gene TRBJ1-6; D gene uncertain. Germline V gene lookup returns CDR1 MDHEN and CDR2 SYDVKM. This CDR3 is 14 amino acids long. The germline V and J ends were trimmed by 4 bases and 4 bases, with 8 bases remaining between them. The CDR3 region has the DNA TGTGCCAGCAGTTATGGAGATTATAATTCACCCCTCCACTTT. Residues: CASSYGDYNSPLHF.

The chain employs TRBV28 and TRBJ2-5; D is tentatively TRBD1 or TRBD2 (5 bases each). The DNA end lines up better with TRBJ2-7; the J call may be wrong. In germline, CDR1 is MDHEN, CDR2 SYDVKM. This CDR3 is built from 14 residues. The chain's CDR3 is CASKGTPRPYEQYF. For the CDR3, the DNA is TGTGCCTCTAAAGGGACCCCAAGGCCCTACGAGCAGTACTTC.

Only a few counts were recorded for this clonotype. J is TRBJ2-6 and V is TRBV3-1; 7 nucleotides match TRBD1. V shed 2 bases and J 2 bases; nucleotides not matched to a gene: 15. The CDR3 spans 20 residues. CDR1 LGHDT and CDR2 YNNKEL come from the germline V gene (reference sequence). The CDR3 here is CASSQPILRGKAAGANVLTF. The CDR3 bases are TGTGCCAGCAGCCAACCTATACTCAGGGGGAAAGCTGCTGGGGCCAACGTCCTGACTTTC.

This CDR3 is CSARDWGREATTDTQYF. CDR3 in DNA: TGCAGTGCTAGAGATTGGGGGCGGGAGGCTACCACAGATACGCAGTATTTT. The chain couples TRBV20-1 to TRBJ2-3; the match to TRBD2 covers 8 bases. The CDR3 sequence is 17 residues long. V lost 0 bases, J lost 2 bases, and 10 bases stayed unmatched. From germline, CDR1 is DFQATT and CDR2 SNEGSKA (reference sequence).

The chain is built from TRBV20-1 and TRBJ2-1; 8 nucleotides align to TRBD2. The CDR3 covers 17 residues. V dropped 6 bases and J dropped 7; count of bases not matched to a gene: 20. Per germline, CDR1 DFQATT and CDR2 SNEGSKA (reference sequence). In DNA form, the CDR3 reads TGCAGTGCCGCGGGCCTAGCGGGTTTCTTCGCGCGGAATGAGCAGTTCTTC. Its translation is CSAAGLAGFFARNEQFF.

This clonotype appeared a few times. V is TRBV5-6 and J is TRBJ2-1, with a tentative D call TRBD2 (7 bases). V lost 0 bases and J 1 base, leaving 11 bases between the germline ends. The CDR3 is 16 residues long. The germline V gene has CDR1 SGHDT and CDR2 YYEEEE. DNA of the CDR3: TGTGCCAGCAGCTTGGTGGGGGGGGCGTCCTACAATGAGCAGTTCTTC. Encoded protein: CASSLVGGASYNEQFF.

The chain carries TRBV20-1 and TRBJ2-3; TRBD2 matches 7 bases. V dropped 1 base and J dropped 5; count of bases not matched to a gene: 9. CDR3 length: 15 residues. Per the germline V gene, CDR1 is DFQATT and CDR2 is SNEGSKA (reference sequence). The CDR3 DNA is TGCAGTGCTAGAGGTGGTGGGGGGGGAGGAGATACGCAGTATTTT. This sequence encodes CSARGGGGGGDTQYF.

The rearrangement uses TRBV20-1 and TRBJ2-7; possibly TRBD2 for D (6 bases). V was clipped by 1 base and J by 3 bases, with 13 bases between them. CDR3 length: 14 residues. Per the germline V gene, CDR1 is DFQATT and CDR2 is SNEGSKA (reference sequence). The CDR3 spells CSARVPGSNYEQYF. The CDR3 nucleotides are TGCAGTGCTAGAGTCCCCGGGAGCAACTACGAGCAGTACTTC.

Only a few counts were recorded for this clonotype. This chain joins TRBV29-1 and TRBJ2-4; the D call may be TRBD1 or TRBD2 (6 bases each). Near its end, the DNA agrees better with TRBJ2-5, so the J call may be wrong. Germline values: CDR1 SQVTM, CDR2 ANQGSEA. The CDR3 runs 17 residues. CDR3 sequence reads: CSARGREWTDGRETQYF. CDR3 bases: TGCAGCGCTCGGGGACGGGAGTGGACAGATGGAAGAGAGACCCAGTACTTC.

The chain combines TRBV5-1 with TRBJ2-1; D unresolved. The CDR3 extends over 13 amino acids. The germline V gene has CDR1 SGHRS and CDR2 YFSETQ. Between the trimmed V and J ends, which lost 5 bases and 6 bases, there was a span of 12 bases. CDR3 protein: CASRYDPGNEQFF. The CDR3 region has the DNA TGCGCCAGCAGATATGACCCAGGCAATGAGCAGTTCTTC.

For this clonotype: Relative to the germline gene, one junction end is altered; a read error may explain this. This rearrangement joins TRBV6-5 to TRBJ2-7, with unresolved D. This CDR3 region has 13 residues. The germline V gene encodes CDR1 MNHEY and CDR2 SVGAGI. DNA of the CDR3: TGTGCCGGCAGTTACTCGATATGGGACGAGCAGTACTTC. It is translated as CAGSYSIWDEQYF.

The chain uses TRBV20-1 and TRBJ2-5; D is unclear. The end of the DNA is better explained by TRBJ2-1, so the J call may be wrong. In germline, CDR1 is DFQATT, CDR2 SNEGSKA (reference sequence). CDR3 length: 12 amino acids. CDR3 coding DNA: TGCAGTGCTAGAGGCACCCCAGAGACCCAGTTCTTC. It codes for CSARGTPETQFF.

The V gene is TRBV20-1, the J gene TRBJ2-4; 10 bases match TRBD2. The J call is uncertain, as TRBJ2-7 better fits the DNA end. Germline lookup yields CDR1 DFQATT and CDR2 SNEGSKA (reference sequence). The CDR3 contains 16 residues. The CDR3 loop is CSASGSGGAVVYEQYF. The DNA of the CDR3 is TGCAGTGCTAGTGGGAGCGGGGGGGCCGTCGTATACGAGCAGTACTTC.

This clonotype was seen more than once but under ten times. The chain combines TRBV12-3 or TRBV12-4 with TRBJ2-6, with TRBD1 matching 9 bases. This CDR3 contains 17 residues. After removal of 6 bases from V and 0 bases from J, the junction contained 6 bases not matched to a gene. This CDR3 is CASSPGQGISGANVLTF. The CDR3 DNA sequence: TGTGCCAGCAGCCCGGGACAGGGAATCTCTGGGGCCAACGTCCTGACTTTC.

A few counts support this clonotype. The rearrangement links TRBV15 to TRBJ2-7; 8 nucleotides align to TRBD2. The CDR3 length is 14 residues. CDR1 is LNHNV and CDR2 is YYDKDF in the germline V gene (reference sequence). The V and J ends lost 5 bases and 4 bases, in that order; junction bases with no gene match: 7. The chain's CDR3 is CATSPSGSSYEQYF. Here the CDR3 DNA reads TGTGCCACCAGCCCGAGCGGGAGCTCTTACGAGCAGTACTTC.

The chain joins TRBV28 to TRBJ2-6; D gene uncertain. The germline V and J ends were trimmed by 3 bases and 4 bases, with 13 bases remaining between them. Germline V gene data show CDR1 as MDHEN and CDR2 as SYDVKM. The CDR3 runs to 16 residues. The CDR3 loop reads CASSFRGFKGANVLTF. The CDR3 nucleotides read TGTGCCAGCAGTTTCCGTGGCTTTAAGGGGGCCAACGTCCTGACTTTC.

In its sample, this clonotype was seen a few times. The V call is TRBV7-2, the J call TRBJ2-1, with 13 bases aligning to TRBD2. J gave up 6 bases and V 1 base, and 9 bases lay outside the gene matches. Germline CDR1 SGHTA, CDR2 FQGNSA. There are 18 residues in the CDR3. The CDR3 DNA sequence: TGTGCCAGCAGCTTAGGGGCCGGGACTAGCGGGATGGGCAATGAGCAGTTCTTC. This sequence encodes CASSLGAGTSGMGNEQFF.

This clonotype has a count of ten or more. J is TRBJ2-6 and V is TRBV29-1; D unresolved. CDR1 is SQVTM and CDR2 is ANQGSEA in the germline V gene. Trimming cost V 3 bases and J 0 bases, with 3 bases left between them. The CDR3 is made up of 13 amino acids. Here the CDR3 DNA reads TGCAGCGTTGAGGTCTCTGGGGCCAACGTCCTGACTTTC. Protein sequence: CSVEVSGANVLTF.

This chain connects TRBV7-6 to TRBJ1-5, with D perhaps matching TRBD1 (5 bases). Germline CDR1 reads SGHVS; CDR2 reads FNYEAQ. The CDR3 runs to 17 residues. Trimming took 3 bases from V and 0 from J, leaving 15 bases between them. CDR3 sequence reads: CASSFRSGADSNQPQHF. The CDR3 DNA is TGTGCCAGCAGCTTTCGTTCCGGGGCGGATAGCAATCAGCCCCAGCATTTT. Together with reference TRBV7-6 and TRBJ1-5, the CDR3 gives the full variable domain: GAGVSQSPRYKVTKRGQDVALRCDPISGHVSLYWYRQALGQGPEFLTYFNYEAQQDKSGLPNDRFSAERPEGSISTLTIQRTEQRDSAMYRCASSFRSGADSNQPQHFGDGTRLSIL.

The chain has TRBV7-3 and TRBJ2-7, with 7 bases identical to TRBD1. The CDR3 runs to 17 residues. CDR1 and CDR2 from the germline V gene are SGHTA and FQGTGA. The trim removed 1 base at V and 2 bases at J, leaving 11 bases unmatched. CDR3 in amino acids: CASSLRDSQGSTYEQYF. In nucleotides, the CDR3 is TGTGCCAGCAGCTTAAGGGACAGCCAAGGGAGTACCTACGAGCAGTACTTC.